This T cell receptor (beta chain) emerged from a study of shared clonotypes between healthy human individuals. Overall study findings and caveats: Sampling used blood alone; tissue repertoires probably differ.

The table came from immunoSEQ multiplex PCR; TCRdb's copy has only in-frame clones and leaves some out. This table has over a million clones, about 96% appearing once. V was clipped by 3 bases and J by 0 bases, with 9 bases between them. This CDR3 has 14 residues. Per the germline V gene, CDR1 is WNHNN and CDR2 is SYGVQD (reference sequence). With regard to this clone: Its target is unknown.

What was sequenced was naive CD4+ T cells sorted from blood. Indicated subset: CD45RA+ positively selected. The genes are TRBV10-1 and TRBJ2-7; D ambiguous. This TCR was recovered from a man aged 30-40 years in good health. The CDR3 DNA is TGCGCCAGCAGTGATCGGGTTAGCTCCTACGAGCAGTACTTC. Residues: CASSDRVSSYEQYF.